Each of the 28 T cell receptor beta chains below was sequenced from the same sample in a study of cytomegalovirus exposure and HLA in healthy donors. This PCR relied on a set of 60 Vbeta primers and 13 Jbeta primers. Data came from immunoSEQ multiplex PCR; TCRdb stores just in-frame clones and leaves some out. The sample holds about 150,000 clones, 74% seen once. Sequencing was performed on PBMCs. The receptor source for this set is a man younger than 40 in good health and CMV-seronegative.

The CDR3 DNA follows: TGTGCCAGCAGTGGACTGAACACCGGGGAGCTGTTTTTT. Translated, it gives CASSGLNTGELFF. The rearrangement links TRBV2 to TRBJ2-2; no clear D. Germline CDR1 reads SNHLY; CDR2 reads FYNNEI. The CDR3 has 13 amino acids. V was pared by 4 bases and J by 1 base, with 4 bases between.

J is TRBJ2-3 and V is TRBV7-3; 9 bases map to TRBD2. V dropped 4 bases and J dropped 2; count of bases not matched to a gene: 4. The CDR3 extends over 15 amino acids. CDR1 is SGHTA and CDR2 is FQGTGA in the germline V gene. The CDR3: CASSSLAGSTDTQYF. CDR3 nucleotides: TGTGCCAGCAGCTCCCTAGCGGGGTCCACAGATACGCAGTATTTT.

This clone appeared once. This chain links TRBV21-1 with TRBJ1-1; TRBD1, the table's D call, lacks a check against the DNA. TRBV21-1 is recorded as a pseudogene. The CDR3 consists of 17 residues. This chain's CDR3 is CASSKVGRETGDTEAFF. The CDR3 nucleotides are TGTGCCAGCAGCAAAGTAGGGCGGGAAACAGGGGACACTGAAGCTTTCTTT.

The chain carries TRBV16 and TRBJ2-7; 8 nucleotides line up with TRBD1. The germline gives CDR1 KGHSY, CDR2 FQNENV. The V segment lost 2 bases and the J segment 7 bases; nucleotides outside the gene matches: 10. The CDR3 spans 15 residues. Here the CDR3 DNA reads TGTGCCAGCAGCCAAAGCCCCGACAGGGGAAGGGAGCAGTACTTC. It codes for CASSQSPDRGREQYF.

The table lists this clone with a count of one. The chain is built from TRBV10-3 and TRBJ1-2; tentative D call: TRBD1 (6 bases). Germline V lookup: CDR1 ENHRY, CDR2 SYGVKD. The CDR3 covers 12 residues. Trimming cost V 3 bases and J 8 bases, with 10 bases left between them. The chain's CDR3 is CAISDGGFGYTF. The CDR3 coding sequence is TGTGCCATCAGTGATGGGGGCTTCGGCTACACCTTC.

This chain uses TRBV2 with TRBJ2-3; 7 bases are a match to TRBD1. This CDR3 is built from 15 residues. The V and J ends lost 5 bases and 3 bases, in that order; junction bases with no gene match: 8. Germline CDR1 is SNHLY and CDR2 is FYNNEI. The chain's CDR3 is CASSSGQTFTDTQYF. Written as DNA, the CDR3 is TGTGCCAGCAGTTCGGGACAGACTTTTACAGATACGCAGTATTTT.

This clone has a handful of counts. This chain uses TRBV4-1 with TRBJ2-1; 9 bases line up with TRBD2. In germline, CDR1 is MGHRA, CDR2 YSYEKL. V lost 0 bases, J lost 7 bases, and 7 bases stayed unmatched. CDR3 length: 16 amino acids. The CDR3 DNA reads TGCGCCAGCAGCCAAGATGTCGCGGGGGGGTCGAATGAGCAGTTCTTC. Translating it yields CASSQDVAGGSNEQFF.

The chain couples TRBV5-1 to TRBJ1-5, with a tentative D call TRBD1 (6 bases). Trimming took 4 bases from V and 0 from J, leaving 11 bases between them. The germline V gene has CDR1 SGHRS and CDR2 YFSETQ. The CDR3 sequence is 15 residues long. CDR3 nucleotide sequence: TGCGCCAGCAGCCCGACAGGAGATAGCAATCAGCCCCAGCATTTT. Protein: CASSPTGDSNQPQHF.

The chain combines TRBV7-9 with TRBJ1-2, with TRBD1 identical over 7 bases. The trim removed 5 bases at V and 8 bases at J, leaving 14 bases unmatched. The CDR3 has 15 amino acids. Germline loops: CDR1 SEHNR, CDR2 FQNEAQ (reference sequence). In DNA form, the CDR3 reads TGTGCCAGCAGCACTCGGACAGGCCCGGAGCGAGGCTACACCTTC. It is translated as CASSTRTGPERGYTF.

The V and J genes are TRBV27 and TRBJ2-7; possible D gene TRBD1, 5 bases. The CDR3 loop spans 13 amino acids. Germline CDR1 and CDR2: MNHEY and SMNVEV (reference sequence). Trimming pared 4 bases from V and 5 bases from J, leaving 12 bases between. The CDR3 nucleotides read TGTGCCAGCAGTTGGGGCAGGGAAAACGAGCAGTACTTC. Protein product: CASSWGRENEQYF.

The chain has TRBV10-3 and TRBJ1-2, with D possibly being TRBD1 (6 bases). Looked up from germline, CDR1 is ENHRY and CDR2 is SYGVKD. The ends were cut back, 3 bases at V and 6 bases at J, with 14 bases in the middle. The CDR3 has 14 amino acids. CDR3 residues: CAISEGAGVDGYTF. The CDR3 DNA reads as TGTGCCATCAGTGAAGGTGCAGGGGTCGATGGCTACACCTTC.

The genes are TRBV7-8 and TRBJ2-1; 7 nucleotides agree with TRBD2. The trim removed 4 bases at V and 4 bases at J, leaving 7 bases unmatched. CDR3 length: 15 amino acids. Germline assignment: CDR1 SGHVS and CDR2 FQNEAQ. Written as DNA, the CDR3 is TGTGCCAGCAGCTCCGGGACGGGGGGTTACAATGAGCAGTTCTTC. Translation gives CASSSGTGGYNEQFF.

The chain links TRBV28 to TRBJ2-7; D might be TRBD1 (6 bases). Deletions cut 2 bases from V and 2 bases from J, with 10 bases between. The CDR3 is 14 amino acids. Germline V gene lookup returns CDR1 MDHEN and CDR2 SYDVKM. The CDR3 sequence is CASSLTGLTYEQYF. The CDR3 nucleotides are TGTGCCAGCAGTTTAACAGGGCTAACCTACGAGCAGTACTTC.

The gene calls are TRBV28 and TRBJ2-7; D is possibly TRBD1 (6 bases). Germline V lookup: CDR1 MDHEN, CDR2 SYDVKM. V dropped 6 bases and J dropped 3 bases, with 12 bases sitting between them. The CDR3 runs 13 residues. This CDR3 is CASRPGTSYEQYF. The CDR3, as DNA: TGTGCCAGCAGACCCGGGACAAGCTACGAGCAGTACTTC.

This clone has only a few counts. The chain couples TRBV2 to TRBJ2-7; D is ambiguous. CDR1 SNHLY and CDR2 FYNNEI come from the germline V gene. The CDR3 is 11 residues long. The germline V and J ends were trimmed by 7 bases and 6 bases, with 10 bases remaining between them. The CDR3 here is CASTEASEQYF. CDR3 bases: TGTGCCAGCACCGAGGCAAGCGAGCAGTACTTC.

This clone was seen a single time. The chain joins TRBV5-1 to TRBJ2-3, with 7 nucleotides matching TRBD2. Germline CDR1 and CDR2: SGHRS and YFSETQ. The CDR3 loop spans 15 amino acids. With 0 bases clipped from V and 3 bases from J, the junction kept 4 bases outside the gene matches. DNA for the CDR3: TGCGCCAGCAGCTTGGCTCTAGCGGAGACAGATACGCAGTATTTT. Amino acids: CASSLALAETDTQYF.

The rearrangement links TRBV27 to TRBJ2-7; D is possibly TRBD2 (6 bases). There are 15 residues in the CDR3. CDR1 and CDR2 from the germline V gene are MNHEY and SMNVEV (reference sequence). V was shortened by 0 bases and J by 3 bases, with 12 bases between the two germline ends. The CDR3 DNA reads TGTGCCAGCAGTTTATCGTCGGGGGAACTCTACGAGCAGTACTTC. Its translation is CASSLSSGELYEQYF.

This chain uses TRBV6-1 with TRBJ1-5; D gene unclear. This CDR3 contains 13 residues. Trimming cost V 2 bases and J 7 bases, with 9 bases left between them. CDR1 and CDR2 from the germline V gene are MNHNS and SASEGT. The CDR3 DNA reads TGTGCCAGCAGTGAACTGGAGGAACAGCCCCAGCATTTT. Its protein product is CASSELEEQPQHF.

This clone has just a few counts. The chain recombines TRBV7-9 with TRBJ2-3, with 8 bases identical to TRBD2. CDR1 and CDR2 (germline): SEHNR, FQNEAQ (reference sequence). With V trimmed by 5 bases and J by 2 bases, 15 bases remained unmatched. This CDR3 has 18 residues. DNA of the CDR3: TGTGCCAGCAGCGTTAGTAGGGGGTTAGCGGGGACCACAGATACGCAGTATTTT. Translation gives CASSVSRGLAGTTDTQYF.

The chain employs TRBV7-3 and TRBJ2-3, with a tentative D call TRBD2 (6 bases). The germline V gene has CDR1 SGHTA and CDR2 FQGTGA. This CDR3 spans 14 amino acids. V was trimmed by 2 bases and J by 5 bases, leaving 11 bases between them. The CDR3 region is CASSLGGAQDTQYF. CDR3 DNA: TGTGCCAGCAGCTTAGGCGGGGCCCAAGATACGCAGTATTTT.

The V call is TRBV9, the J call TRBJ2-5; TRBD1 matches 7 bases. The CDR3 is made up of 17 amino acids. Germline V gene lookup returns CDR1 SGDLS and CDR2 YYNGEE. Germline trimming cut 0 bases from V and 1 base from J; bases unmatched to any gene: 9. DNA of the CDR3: TGTGCCAGCAGCGTAGAAGGAGGACAGGACTTCCAAGAGACCCAGTACTTC. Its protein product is CASSVEGGQDFQETQYF.

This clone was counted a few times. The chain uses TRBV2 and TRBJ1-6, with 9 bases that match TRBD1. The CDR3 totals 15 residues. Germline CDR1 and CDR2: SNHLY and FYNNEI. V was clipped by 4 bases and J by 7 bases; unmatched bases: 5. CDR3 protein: CASSAEGQGNSPLHF. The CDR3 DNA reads TGTGCCAGCAGTGCCGAGGGACAGGGAAATTCACCCCTCCACTTT.

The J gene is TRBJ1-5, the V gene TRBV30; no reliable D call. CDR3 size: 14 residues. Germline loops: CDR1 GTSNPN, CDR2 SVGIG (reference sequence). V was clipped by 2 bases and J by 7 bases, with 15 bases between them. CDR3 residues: CAWSLFAKSQPQHF. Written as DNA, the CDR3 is TGTGCCTGGAGTTTATTCGCTAAGAGCCAGCCCCAGCATTTT.

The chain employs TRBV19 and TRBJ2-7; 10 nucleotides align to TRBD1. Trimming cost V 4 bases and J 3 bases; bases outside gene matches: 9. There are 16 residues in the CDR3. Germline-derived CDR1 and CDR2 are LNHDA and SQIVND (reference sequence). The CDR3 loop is CASSKGQGNHVYEQYF. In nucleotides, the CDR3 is TGTGCCAGTAGTAAGGGACAGGGGAATCACGTCTACGAGCAGTACTTC.

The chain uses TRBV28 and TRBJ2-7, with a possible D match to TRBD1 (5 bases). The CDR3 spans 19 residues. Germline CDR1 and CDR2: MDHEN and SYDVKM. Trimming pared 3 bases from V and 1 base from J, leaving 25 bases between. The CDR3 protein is CASSFPDEWSTPGSYEQYF. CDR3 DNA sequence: TGTGCCAGCAGTTTCCCGGACGAGTGGAGTACTCCAGGGTCCTACGAGCAGTACTTC.

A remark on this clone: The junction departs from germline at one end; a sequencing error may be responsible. CDR3 in amino acids: CASRQQGNSPLNF. The CDR3 DNA sequence: TGTGCCAGCAGGCAACAGGGGAATTCACCCCTCAACTTT. The genes are TRBV28 and TRBJ1-6, with TRBD1 matching 7 bases. The CDR3 length is 13 residues. CDR1 MDHEN and CDR2 SYDVKM come from the germline V gene. Drawing the rest from reference TRBV28 and TRBJ1-6, the complete variable domain is DVKVTQSSRYLVKRTGEKVFLECVQDMDHENMFWYRQDPGLGLRLIYFSYDVKMKEKGDIPEGYSVSREKKERFSLILESASTNQTSMYLCASRQQGNSPLNFGNGTRLTVT.

The CDR3 nucleotides read TGTGCCAGCAGTTACTCGTTGAGCTCCTATAATTCACCCCTCCACTTT. This encodes CASSYSLSSYNSPLHF. The chain joins TRBV6-5 to TRBJ1-6; D is undetermined. Trimming took 0 bases from V and 0 from J, leaving 6 bases between them. Germline V lookup: CDR1 MNHEY, CDR2 SVGAGI. This CDR3 is built from 16 residues.

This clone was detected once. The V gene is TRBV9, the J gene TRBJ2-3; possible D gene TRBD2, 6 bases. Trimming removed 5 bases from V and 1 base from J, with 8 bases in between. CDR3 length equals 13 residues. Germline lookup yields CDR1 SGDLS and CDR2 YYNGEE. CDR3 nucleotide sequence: TGTGCCAGCAGTCCGGGAGGCACAGATACGCAGTATTTT. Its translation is CASSPGGTDTQYF.